These 25 T cell receptor beta chains came from one sample sequenced in a study of immune heterogeneity within non-small cell lung tumors. Multiplex PCR (32 V and 13 J primers) was used to amplify the TCR beta CDR3. TCRdb called the multiplex PCR reads again in MiXCR, with one record for every CDR3 protein. The repertoire has under 25,000 distinct CDR3 sequences, around 28% of them found once; the top ten carry more than 4%. Bulk tumor genomic DNA constituted the template, at 600 to 750 ng per sample. Collection of several biopsies per primary tumor, spaced far apart, took place during surgery. Each patient presented with untreated, newly diagnosed non-small cell lung cancer and received curative surgery. Sequenced sample: lung tumor tissue. The receptors here all came from a man aged 35 to 55 with non-small cell lung cancer.

V gene TRBV5-8 combines with J gene TRBJ2-3; maybe TRBD2 (5 bases). CDR1 is SGHTS and CDR2 is YDEGEE in the germline V gene. The CDR3 consists of 13 residues. Deletions cut 3 bases from V and 2 bases from J, with 7 bases between. CDR3 protein: CASSWTVTDTQYF. The CDR3 region has the DNA TGTGCCAGCAGCTGGACTGTCACAGATACGCAGTATTTT.

Comment on this clonotype: A much larger clone lies a single base off, so this may be a read error. J is TRBJ2-7 and V is TRBV19; D is unresolved. The germline V gene has CDR1 LNHDA and CDR2 SQIVND (reference sequence). The CDR3 totals 12 residues. V lost 5 bases, J lost 2 bases, and 7 bases lay in between. CDR3 region: CASSPGAYEQYF. CDR3 bases: TGTGCCAGTAGTCCTGGCGCCTACGAGCAGTACTTC. The full variable domain, completed using reference TRBV19 and TRBJ2-7, is DGGITQSPKYLFRKEGQNVTLSCEQNLNHDAMYWYRQDPGQGLRLIYYSQIVNDFQKGDIAEGYSVSREKKESFPLTVTSAQKNPTAFYLCASSPGAYEQYFGPGTRLTVT.

This clonotype has only a few counts. The chain carries TRBV3-1 and TRBJ2-1; D could derive from TRBD1 or TRBD2 (5 bases each). The CDR3 loop spans 15 amino acids. Deletions cut 3 bases from V and 8 bases from J, with 17 bases between. From germline, CDR1 is LGHDT and CDR2 YNNKEL (reference sequence). The CDR3: CASSQGVGTAYEQFF. Here the CDR3 DNA reads TGTGCCAGCAGCCAGGGGGTAGGTACTGCTTATGAGCAGTTCTTC.

This clonotype appeared a single time. The chain couples TRBV4-2 to TRBJ1-1; no definite D call. Germline CDR1 and CDR2: LGHNA and YNFKEQ. V was shortened by 1 base and J by 1 base, with 16 bases between the two germline ends. The CDR3 length is 17 residues. The CDR3 reads CASSQVTSGRKNTEAFF. The CDR3, as DNA: TGTGCCAGCAGCCAAGTTACATCAGGTCGGAAGAACACTGAAGCTTTCTTT.

This clonotype is medium-sized in the sample. V and J are TRBV6-6 and TRBJ1-6; possible D gene TRBD1, 5 bases. The V end lost 0 bases, the J end lost 10 bases, and 22 bases lay between the germline ends. This CDR3 contains 18 residues. CDR1 and CDR2 (germline): MNHNY, SVGAGI (reference sequence). For the CDR3, the DNA is TGTGCCAGCAGTTACTCGATCGGCCCCGGGGCGGGAGAATCACCCCTCCACTTT. It translates to CASSYSIGPGAGESPLHF.

The V and J genes are TRBV24-1 and TRBJ2-5, with D maybe TRBD2 (5 bases). V was clipped by 1 base and J by 1 base, with 9 bases between them. The germline gives CDR1 KGHDR, CDR2 SFDVKD. This CDR3 is built from 15 residues. The CDR3 sequence: CATSDLVGVQETQYF. CDR3 in DNA: TGTGCCACCAGTGATTTAGTGGGAGTCCAAGAGACCCAGTACTTC.

The V and J genes are TRBV7-2 and TRBJ2-1; D is perhaps TRBD1 (6 bases). The CDR3 consists of 13 residues. V was trimmed by 0 bases and J by 11 bases, leaving 11 bases between them. The germline CDR1 and CDR2 sequences are SGHTA and FQGNSA. The CDR3 bases are TGTGCCAGCAGCTTAGCCCTCGGACAGAAGCAGTTCTTC. Translating it yields CASSLALGQKQFF.

This clonotype has at least ten counts. V usage is TRBV12-3 or TRBV12-4 and J usage is TRBJ1-3; D gene ambiguous. Trimming stripped 0 bases from V and 0 bases from J, with 6 bases between. The CDR3 length is 15 residues. The chain's CDR3 is CASSLAGSSGNTIYF. The CDR3 DNA sequence: TGTGCCAGCAGTTTAGCAGGATCCTCTGGAAACACCATATATTTT.

The rearrangement uses TRBV20-1 and TRBJ1-5; D gene ambiguous. The CDR3 is 12 amino acids. Germline V gene lookup returns CDR1 DFQATT and CDR2 SNEGSKA (reference sequence). Trimming cost V 5 bases and J 2 bases, with 7 bases left between them. The DNA of the CDR3 is TGCAGTGCTGGGCAAGGCAATCAGCCCCAGCATTTT. It yields the protein CSAGQGNQPQHF.

This chain uses TRBV6-1 with TRBJ2-1, with 11 bases that match TRBD2. The CDR3 has 15 amino acids. V lost 4 bases and J lost 7; bases outside the gene matches: 6. CDR1 and CDR2 (germline): MNHNS, SASEGT. CDR3 amino acids: CASSVTSGSINEQFF. Here the CDR3 DNA reads TGTGCCAGCAGTGTAACTAGCGGGAGTATAAATGAGCAGTTCTTC.

At least ten counts were recorded for this clonotype. The rearrangement links TRBV11-3 to TRBJ2-7; TRBD2 aligns across 13 bases. CDR1 is SGHNT, CDR2 YENEEA, per germline. With V trimmed by 7 bases and J by 5 bases, 5 bases remained unmatched. CDR3 length: 14 amino acids. CDR3 sequence (DNA): TGTGCCAGCAAGCGCGGACTAGCGGGAGACGAGCAGTACTTC. Its translation: CASKRGLAGDEQYF.

This clonotype has just a few counts. V is TRBV20-1 and J is TRBJ2-1; 13 bases fit TRBD2. Trimming cost V 5 bases and J 8 bases; bases outside gene matches: 6. The CDR3 sequence is 14 residues long. The germline V gene has CDR1 DFQATT and CDR2 SNEGSKA (reference sequence). CDR3 in amino acids: CSAGGLAGSHEQFF. The CDR3 region has the DNA TGCAGTGCTGGGGGACTAGCGGGAAGTCATGAGCAGTTCTTC.

This clonotype has a handful of counts. V gene TRBV27 combines with J gene TRBJ1-1; 7 nucleotides agree with TRBD1. The J segment lost 3 bases and the V segment lost 8 bases, leaving 12 bases of the junction unmatched. The CDR3 has 15 residues. Germline V gives CDR1 MNHEY, CDR2 SMNVEV (reference sequence). The DNA for the CDR3 is TGTGCCAGCCGTTCGACCGGGACAGCCTACACTGAAGCTTTCTTT. Protein: CASRSTGTAYTEAFF.

In this sample, this clonotype turned up a few times. At one end the junction does not follow the germline gene, possibly because of a read error. The chain recombines TRBV2 with TRBJ2-7, with TRBD2 matching over 10 bases. The CDR3 spans 14 residues. Germline V CDR1 and CDR2: SNHLY, FYNNEI. Here the CDR3 reads CVSIWTSGLGVQYF. For the CDR3, the DNA is TGTGTCAGCATTTGGACTAGCGGCCTAGGGGTGCAGTACTTC.

This clonotype was detected only a few times. J is TRBJ2-1 and V is TRBV6-1; D is unresolved. CDR1 and CDR2 from the germline V gene are MNHNS and SASEGT. The CDR3 extends over 14 amino acids. V dropped 6 bases and J dropped 12 bases, with 21 bases sitting between them. The CDR3 region is CASRVAASGKGQFF. The CDR3 nucleotides are TGTGCCAGCAGGGTCGCAGCGTCGGGCAAGGGGCAGTTCTTC.

This clonotype was counted between two and nine times. The rearrangement uses TRBV6-1 and TRBJ1-6; TRBD1 might be the D (6 bases). V gave up 5 bases and J gave up 7 bases, with 12 bases separating them. This CDR3 region has 14 residues. From germline, CDR1 is MNHNS and CDR2 SASEGT. CDR3 bases: TGTGCCAGCAGTAGGACAGATGGGAATTCACCCCTCCACTTT. This sequence encodes CASSRTDGNSPLHF.

This clonotype was recorded a few times. The chain has TRBV24-1 and TRBJ2-2; 10 nucleotides agree with TRBD1. The CDR3 sequence is 15 residues long. Germline V lookup: CDR1 KGHDR, CDR2 SFDVKD. V lost 10 bases, J lost 4 bases, and 8 bases stayed unmatched. Here the CDR3 reads CATRDRGLGTGELFF. The CDR3 region has the DNA TGTGCCACAAGAGACAGGGGGCTAGGCACCGGGGAGCTGTTTTTT.

This clonotype was detected a few times. The chain joins TRBV30 to TRBJ2-3, with D possibly matching TRBD2 (5 bases). Germline lookup yields CDR1 GTSNPN and CDR2 SVGIG (reference sequence). The CDR3 has 14 residues. V lost 2 bases and J 2 bases, leaving 11 bases between the germline ends. The CDR3 spells CAWSWASNTDTQYF. CDR3 bases: TGTGCCTGGAGTTGGGCTAGCAACACAGATACGCAGTATTTT.

This clonotype was observed a handful of times. V and J are TRBV28 and TRBJ2-5; D is possibly TRBD2 (5 bases). Trimming took off 7 bases at V and 3 bases at J, with 27 bases between the two ends. The CDR3 has 18 amino acids. Germline loops: CDR1 MDHEN, CDR2 SYDVKM. The CDR3 sequence: CASKPQRYRGEVEETQYF. CDR3 DNA: TGTGCCAGCAAACCCCAGCGGTATCGGGGAGAGGTGGAAGAGACCCAGTACTTC.

The CDR3 nucleotides are TGTGCCAGCAGCCAAGATAGGGGACAGGGGAGGAATGAGCAGTTCTTC. Translated: CASSQDRGQGRNEQFF. This chain links TRBV4-2 with TRBJ2-1; 10 bases fit TRBD1. V lost 0 bases and J lost 7; bases outside the gene matches: 6. Germline V gene data show CDR1 as LGHNA and CDR2 as YNFKEQ. The CDR3 consists of 16 residues.

This clonotype qualifies as medium-sized (0.01 to 0.1%). J is TRBJ1-6 and V is TRBV7-3, with TRBD1 as a possible D gene (5 bases). The germline CDR1 and CDR2 sequences are SGHTA and FQGTGA. CDR3 length: 13 residues. V lost 4 bases and J lost 8, with 9 bases in between. CDR3 protein: CASSSDSDSPLHF. The CDR3 DNA sequence: TGTGCCAGCAGCTCAGACAGTGATTCACCCCTCCACTTT. Full variable domain (outside the CDR3, taken from reference TRBV7-3 and TRBJ1-6): GAGVSQTPSNKVTEKGKYVELRCDPISGHTALYWYRQSLGQGPEFLIYFQGTGAADDSGLPNDRFFAVRPEGSVSTLKIQRTERGDSAVYLCASSSDSDSPLHFGNGTRLTVT.

Details on this clonotype: A much larger clone differs from this one at a single base, so this may be a read error. The chain joins TRBV11-2 to TRBJ1-2; D gene ambiguous. Germline CDR1 SGHAT, CDR2 FQNNGV. The length of the CDR3 is 12 residues. Deletions cut 1 base from V and 8 bases from J, with 8 bases between. The CDR3 protein is CASSLVMDGYTF. The CDR3 DNA sequence: TGTGCCAGCAGCTTAGTCATGGACGGCTACACCTTC.

This clonotype is medium-sized by share. The chain employs TRBV11-2 and TRBJ2-7, with D unclear. CDR1 and CDR2 (germline): SGHAT, FQNNGV. Deletions cut 11 bases from V and 4 bases from J, with 15 bases between. The CDR3 runs to 12 residues. The CDR3 DNA follows: TGTGCCGTCGTTGACCGTCGGTACGAGCAGTACTTC. Translation gives CAVVDRRYEQYF.

This clonotype has more than one count but fewer than ten. The chain carries TRBV11-3 and TRBJ2-1; either TRBD1 or TRBD2 may fit D (5 bases each). Germline CDR1 and CDR2: SGHNT and YENEEA. CDR3 length: 16 residues. Trimming stripped 7 bases from V and 2 bases from J, with 18 bases between. The CDR3 DNA reads as TGTGCCAGCATCCCTATTGCAGGGACCACCTACAATGAGCAGTTCTTC. Translation gives CASIPIAGTTYNEQFF. The whole variable domain, remainder taken from reference TRBV11-3 and TRBJ2-1, is EAGVVQSPRYKIIEKKQPVAFWCNPISGHNTLYWYLQNLGQGPELLIRYENEEAVDDSQLPKDRFSAERLKGVDSTLKIQPAELGDSAVYLCASIPIAGTTYNEQFFGPGTRLTVL.

This clonotype was observed many times. This chain uses TRBV27 with TRBJ2-7, with D perhaps given as TRBD1 or TRBD2 (5 bases each). Trimming removed 6 bases at V and 5 bases at J, with 17 bases between. CDR3 length equals 14 residues. Germline values: CDR1 MNHEY, CDR2 SMNVEV (reference sequence). In DNA, the CDR3 is TGTGCCAGCAGAACCGGGACCGGCTTCCACGAGCAGTACTTC. Encoded protein: CASRTGTGFHEQYF.